This entry lists 8 T cell receptor beta chains sequenced from one sample in a study of T cells in Graves' hyperthyroidism and ophthalmopathy. The CDR3 regions of TCR beta were amplified from RNA transcripts. The HTBI primer set drove a first-round RT-PCR of the TCR CDR3. One entry per CDR3 protein, called by TCRdb with MiXCR from the multiplex PCR reads. The table shows over 700,000 distinct CDR3 sequences, with roughly 32% occurring only once. The source material was blood. Source of these receptors: a woman aged 40 to 49 with Graves' hyperthyroidism.

This clonotype came up many times. The V call is TRBV7-9, the J call TRBJ1-2; D might be TRBD1 (5 bases). Germline V gene lookup returns CDR1 SEHNR and CDR2 FQNEAQ (reference sequence). The CDR3 covers 14 residues. Trimming removed 5 bases from V and 7 bases from J, with 17 bases in between. CDR3 residues: CASSETWGRGGYTF. CDR3 coding DNA: TGTGCCAGCAGCGAAACGTGGGGCCGGGGTGGCTACACCTTC.

The chain uses TRBV15 and TRBJ1-1; D uncertain. The CDR3 runs to 15 residues. V lost 1 base and J 0 bases, leaving 9 bases between the germline ends. CDR1 and CDR2 from the germline V gene are LNHNV and YYDKDF (reference sequence). CDR3 nucleotide sequence: TGTGCCACCAGCAGAGCAACAGCCCTGAACACTGAAGCTTTCTTT. It translates to CATSRATALNTEAFF.

Details on this clonotype: A much larger clone is a single base away; this may be a read error. The chain couples TRBV29-1 to TRBJ1-3, with a tentative D call TRBD1 (5 bases). In germline, CDR1 is SQVTM, CDR2 ANQGSEA. The CDR3 has 16 residues. V was shortened by 0 bases and J by 2 bases, with 14 bases between the two germline ends. As DNA, the CDR3 is TGCAGCGTTGAAGACAGGGAGGATTGGGCTGGAAACACCATATATTTT. It specifies CSVEDREDWAGNTIYF.

The chain's CDR3 is CAIRLGTGSFQPQHF. The CDR3 DNA sequence: TGTGCCATCAGGCTCGGGACAGGGTCTTTTCAGCCCCAGCATTTT. The V call is TRBV10-3, the J call TRBJ1-5; 9 bases are a match to TRBD1. Looked up from germline, CDR1 is ENHRY and CDR2 is SYGVKD. The CDR3 spans 15 residues. J gave up 6 bases and V 6 bases, and 9 bases lay outside the gene matches.

The gene calls are TRBV12-3 or TRBV12-4 and TRBJ1-2; 12 bases align to TRBD1. The V and J ends lost 6 bases and 3 bases, in that order; junction bases with no gene match: 11. The CDR3 is 17 amino acids. The CDR3 nucleotides are TGTGCCAGCAGGACAACCGGGACAGGGGGCGCCCACTATGGCTACACCTTC. It yields the protein CASRTTGTGGAHYGYTF.

A few counts support this clonotype. The chain carries TRBV5-1 and TRBJ2-7, with 7 bases that match TRBD1. Trimming cost V 6 bases and J 0 bases; bases outside gene matches: 6. CDR1 and CDR2 (germline): SGHRS, YFSETQ. This CDR3 has 14 amino acids. Here the CDR3 DNA reads TGCGCCAGCACGACAGGGACCGTCTCCTACGAGCAGTACTTC. Translation gives CASTTGTVSYEQYF.

This clonotype came up many times. The chain uses TRBV6-6 and TRBJ1-1, with D unclear. V lost 2 bases to trimming and J lost 7 bases, with 2 bases between them. Germline CDR1 and CDR2: MNHNY and SVGAGI (reference sequence). This CDR3 contains 10 residues. In DNA form, the CDR3 reads TGTGCCAGCAGTTACGGTGAAGCTTTCTTT. Amino acid sequence: CASSYGEAFF.

The chain links TRBV25-1 to TRBJ2-5, with 9 positions matching TRBD2. Germline loops: CDR1 MGHDK, CDR2 SYGVNS. This CDR3 is 14 amino acids long. The V gene end was trimmed by 5 bases and the J gene end by 5 bases; junction bases not matched to a gene: 6. In DNA form, the CDR3 reads TGTGCCAGCAGTATAGCGGGAGCTGACGAGACCCAGTACTTC. Residues: CASSIAGADETQYF.